The 18 T cell receptor beta chains listed next were all sequenced from one sample in a study of metastatic and nonmetastatic thyroid tumors. TCRdb ran MiXCR on the PCR reads. The table lists around 14,000 clones, roughly 25% of them singletons. Until they underwent thyroid surgery, no patient had received any treatment. Specimen: tumor tissue. Receptors originate from a female donor with papillary thyroid cancer or a benign thyroid nodule (not recorded which). Some clones in this sample may be carry-over from other donors' samples.

This clone was seen a handful of times. Sequence at one end of the junction differs from germline and may be a read error. The chain recombines TRBV12-3 or TRBV12-4 with TRBJ2-2, with D perhaps TRBD2 (5 bases). CDR3 length: 15 amino acids. CDR3 in DNA: TGTGCCAGCACTCATGTAGAGTCGAACACCGGGGAACTGTTTTTT. Amino acid sequence: CASTHVESNTGELFF.

By share, this clone ranks as medium-sized. The chain has TRBV6-1 and TRBJ1-3; no clear D gene. Trimming took 5 bases from V and 0 from J, leaving 11 bases between them. The CDR3 is 15 residues long. The germline V gene encodes CDR1 MNHNS and CDR2 SASEGT. The CDR3 loop reads CASSQQLFSGNTIYF. The CDR3 coding sequence is TGTGCCAGCAGTCAACAGCTCTTCTCTGGAAACACCATATATTTT.

V and J are TRBV10-2 and TRBJ2-7, with TRBD1 matching 7 bases. The CDR3 is 15 residues long. Trimming took 2 bases from V and 2 from J; bases not matched to a gene: 6. Per germline, CDR1 WSHSY and CDR2 SAAADI. In DNA, the CDR3 is TGCGCCAGCAGTGAGGGACAGGTGTACACCTACGAGCAGTACTTC. It specifies CASSEGQVYTYEQYF.

This clone appeared once. A clone one base away is much larger, so this may be a read error. The chain carries TRBV7-9 and TRBJ1-5; D is perhaps TRBD1 (6 bases). CDR1 is SEHNR, CDR2 FQNEAQ, per germline (reference sequence). This CDR3 has 14 amino acids. This CDR3 reads CASSLKGGNQHQHF. The CDR3 DNA reads as TGTGCCAGCAGCCTGAAAGGGGGGAATCAGCACCAGCATTTT.

This clone occurred many times. The chain links TRBV29-1 to TRBJ2-5; possibly TRBD2 for D (6 bases). The CDR3 extends over 15 amino acids. The V end was cut by 3 bases, the J end by 5 bases, with 19 bases between. Germline lookup yields CDR1 SQVTM and CDR2 ANQGSEA. For the CDR3, the DNA is TGCAGCGTTGATCCTTGGGACGCTGGGGGGGAGACCCAGTACTTC. It yields the protein CSVDPWDAGGETQYF.

This clone was observed a few times. The CDR3 region has the DNA TGTGCCAGCAGTCAACTAGCGGAGTTCACCGGGGAGCTGTTTTTT. Protein sequence: CASSQLAEFTGELFF. The chain has TRBV6-1 and TRBJ2-2; 8 bases fit TRBD2. This CDR3 is 15 amino acids long. Per the germline V gene, CDR1 is MNHNS and CDR2 is SASEGT. Unmatched junction bases numbered 6, after V lost 5 bases and J lost 4 bases.

V gene TRBV12-3 or TRBV12-4 combines with J gene TRBJ2-5; 9 bases are shared with TRBD2. CDR3 length equals 17 residues. V dropped 3 bases and J dropped 5; count of bases not matched to a gene: 13. CDR3 in DNA: TGTGCCAGCAGTTTCTTGAGTAGGCGGGAGGGCCGTGAGACCCAGTACTTC. Protein sequence: CASSFLSRREGRETQYF.

With regard to this clone: A much more abundant neighbour one base away suggests this may be a read error. The genes are TRBV5-4 and TRBJ2-5; TRBD2 might be the D (6 bases). CDR3 length: 14 residues. Per germline, CDR1 SGHNT and CDR2 YYREEE (reference sequence). Between the trimmed V and J ends, which lost 4 bases and 5 bases, there was a span of 15 bases. The CDR3 loop reads CASSPGGVVETQYF. For the CDR3, the DNA is TGTGCCAGCAGCCCTGGAGGGGTGGTCGAGACCCAGTACTTC.

This clone has at least ten counts. The chain is built from TRBV5-6 and TRBJ2-7; no reliable D call. Germline CDR1 SGHDT, CDR2 YYEEEE. This CDR3 has 14 amino acids. Trimming stripped 1 base from V and 2 bases from J, with 10 bases between. The CDR3 region is CASSLYGGAYEQYF. CDR3 sequence (DNA): TGTGCCAGCAGCTTGTACGGCGGCGCCTACGAGCAGTACTTC.

V gene TRBV7-2 combines with J gene TRBJ2-5; D perhaps matches TRBD2 (5 bases). There are 14 residues in the CDR3. Trimming cost V 3 bases and J 5 bases, with 13 bases left between them. Germline V CDR1 and CDR2: SGHTA, FQGNSA. The CDR3 protein is CASSFNKGGETQYF. The CDR3 region has the DNA TGTGCCAGCAGCTTTAACAAGGGCGGGGAGACCCAGTACTTC.

The chain couples TRBV6-2 or TRBV6-3 to TRBJ2-2; possible D gene TRBD2, 7 bases. This CDR3 region has 17 residues. The ends were cut back, 4 bases at V and 1 base at J, with 16 bases in the middle. The germline CDR1 and CDR2 sequences are MNHEY and SVGEGT. The CDR3 bases are TGTGCCAGCAGTTCATGGGGGGGGCAGCTGAACACCGGGGAGCTGTTTTTT. Its translation is CASSSWGGQLNTGELFF.

By sample fraction, this clone is medium-sized (0.01 to 0.1%). The chain carries TRBV20-1 and TRBJ1-6; D remains ambiguous. Trimming left V 0 bases short and J 5 bases short, with 11 bases between. The germline CDR1 and CDR2 sequences are DFQATT and SNEGSKA (reference sequence). There are 15 residues in the CDR3. The CDR3 nucleotides are TGCAGTGCTAGAGATCAGGTTATAGATAATTCACCCCTCCACTTT. It specifies CSARDQVIDNSPLHF.

This clone appeared a few times. This CDR3 is CASSYQGKAYEQYF. CDR3 bases: TGTGCCAGCAGTTATCAGGGGAAAGCCTACGAGCAGTACTTC. This chain joins TRBV27 and TRBJ2-7; possibly TRBD1 for D (6 bases). With 4 bases removed from V and 2 bases from J, the gap between germline ends came to 12 bases. The CDR3 has 14 amino acids. CDR1 is MNHEY, CDR2 SMNVEV, per germline (reference sequence).

This clone was seen at least ten times. V is TRBV19 and J is TRBJ2-7; D possibly corresponds to TRBD1 (6 bases). The CDR3 covers 12 residues. Looked up from germline, CDR1 is LNHDA and CDR2 is SQIVND (reference sequence). V gave up 1 base and J gave up 10 bases, with 11 bases separating them. The CDR3 nucleotides are TGTGCCAGTAGTATAGGGGGACACCGCCAGTACTTC. Protein sequence: CASSIGGHRQYF.

This clone was recorded at least ten times. A clone one base away is much larger, so this may be a read error. Other nucleotide sequences in the sample specify the same CDR3. This rearrangement joins TRBV5-1 to TRBJ2-2, with a possible D match to TRBD2 (6 bases). CDR3 size: 14 residues. Looked up from germline, CDR1 is SGHRS and CDR2 is YFSETQ. The CDR3, as DNA: TGCGCCAGCAGAAGTCAGTACCTAGGCGGGGAGCTGTTCTTT. Amino acids: CASRSQYLGGELFF.

As regards this clone: A read error may account for a junction end that differs from germline. The sample holds other DNA sequences that translate to the same CDR3. V gene TRBV7-8 combines with J gene TRBJ2-1; possible D gene TRBD1, 6 bases. Germline CDR1 is SGHVS and CDR2 is FQNEAQ. The CDR3 loop spans 15 amino acids. The CDR3 nucleotides are TGTGCCAGCAGCCGTGCAGGGGTGACCTACAATGAGCAGTTTTTC. Its protein is CASSRAGVTYNEQFF.

This clone was recorded many times. This may come from a read error, since a much larger clone is one base off. The V call is TRBV6-1, the J call TRBJ2-5; D is ambiguous. Trimming took 5 bases from V and 5 from J, leaving 12 bases between them. This CDR3 region has 13 residues. Germline values: CDR1 MNHNS, CDR2 SASEGT. The CDR3 DNA sequence: TGTGCCAGCAGTAGACTGGGCGGTGAGACCCAGTACTTC. Protein product: CASSRLGGETQYF.

The chain has TRBV20-1 and TRBJ1-5; D remains unclear. Trimming cost V 5 bases and J 11 bases, with 10 bases left between them. The CDR3 has 10 amino acids. CDR1 is DFQATT and CDR2 is SNEGSKA in the germline V gene (reference sequence). The CDR3 DNA sequence: TGCAGTGCTCCTCTCGGAGCCCAGCATTTT. Residues: CSAPLGAQHF.